This is a list of T cell receptor beta chains from one sample in a study of lymphopenia after photon versus proton radiotherapy. Method: immunoSEQ multiplex PCR; TCRdb's copy keeps in-frame clones and lacks some. Among tens of thousands of clones listed, about 86% were seen once. The starting material was peripheral blood, obtained from a patient treated with proton-based radiotherapy. The origin of the receptors is a woman between 70 and 85 years old with pancreatic cancer. Some clones in this sample may be carry-over from other donors' samples. CDR3s include the opening cysteine and the closing phenylalanine or tryptophan. Fields, in order: V gene, J gene, CDR3 protein.

TRBV15	TRBJ2-3	CATSRLGTSGKGGTDTQYF
TRBV28	TRBJ1-4	CASSRGTDNEKLFF
TRBV4-1	TRBJ2-7	CASSPGGGYEQYF
TRBV6-5	TRBJ2-2	CASRTGLNTGELFF
TRBV2	TRBJ2-7	CASSLRGLSYEQYF
TRBV4-1	TRBJ1-1	CASSQGANSEAFF
TRBV6-1	TRBJ2-7	CASSPGPNSYEQYF
TRBV25-1	TRBJ2-1	CASTPRTGGNNEQFF
TRBV4-1	TRBJ2-3	CASSHPGRSGRSGTDTQYF
TRBV6-6	TRBJ2-7	CASTPPGDPYEQYF
TRBV11-2	TRBJ2-1	CASSQSGYNEQFF
TRBV6-5	TRBJ1-2	CASSYQGQGVGYTF
TRBV11-2	TRBJ2-7	CASSHARDWREQYF
TRBV28	TRBJ1-5	CASRADRTKPYQPQHF
TRBV6-1	TRBJ1-1	CASSRTAVDTEAFF
TRBV5-8	TRBJ1-1	CASSLMNFAREAFF
TRBV11-2	TRBJ1-1	CASRPSGTGRMNTEAFF
TRBV11-2	TRBJ2-1	CASSLNSPNNEQFF
TRBV20-1	.	CSAKTGVEQYF
TRBV6-6	TRBJ1-5	CASSNRDQPQHF
TRBV19	TRBJ1-5	CASSLWTGDQPQHF
TRBV6-5	TRBJ2-6	CASSYGRSSGANVLTF
TRBV6-6	TRBJ1-5	CASSFGDSNQPQHF
TRBV18	TRBJ1-4	CASSQTGNEKLFF
TRBV28	TRBJ1-2	CASSDYYGYTF
TRBV7-8	TRBJ1-1	CASSLGRNTEAFF
TRBV5-4	TRBJ2-2	CASSLKAPNTGELFF
TRBV29-1	TRBJ1-2	CSVDKADLF
TRBV11-1	TRBJ2-3	CASSVGQGVTDTQYF
TRBV29-1	TRBJ2-3	CSVPSGLAGRDTQYF
TRBV4-2	TRBJ2-2	CASSLGTSDTGELFF
TRBV6-5	TRBJ2-7	CASSYSGLKGSYEQYF
TRBV30	TRBJ1-5	CAWRETDRGFYSNQPQHF
TRBV1	TRBJ2-1	CTSSQTSGRASYNEQFF
TRBV28	TRBJ2-3	CASKTQATDTQYF
TRBV29-1	TRBJ2-2	CSVGSGVTGELFF
TRBV4-2	TRBJ2-5	CASSQDGGWAQYF
TRBV21-1	TRBJ1-1	CASSKRDRGLRSKMNTEAFF
TRBV6-5	TRBJ1-2	CASSSGFYGYTF
TRBV2	TRBJ2-5	CASSAGLGTQYF
TRBV6-5	TRBJ1-6	CASSRQDPYNSPLHF
TRBV28	TRBJ2-2	CASSFWDTGELFF
TRBV28	TRBJ1-3	CASSLGVPSGNTIYF
TRBV6-5	TRBJ2-7	CASSFGRFYEQYF
TRBV7-6	TRBJ2-6	CASSPSASGTGSSGANVLTF
TRBV27	TRBJ2-3	CASSPPGRGVLAGVGDTQYF
TRBV9	TRBJ1-5	CASSVDGGNQPQHF
TRBV28	TRBJ2-2	CASTTDRYTGELFF
TRBV7-2	TRBJ2-1	CASSLAQPNNEQFF
TRBV6-1	TRBJ1-5	CAIDLGDSNQPQHF
TRBV30	TRBJ2-2	CAWRTRSNTGELFF
TRBV28	TRBJ1-3	CASSYTGQGIGNTIYF
TRBV6-5	TRBJ1-2	CASSYSRGARYGYTF
TRBV27	TRBJ1-1	CASSLKPTGNTEAFF
TRBV7-8	TRBJ2-2	CASSFAAGANTGELFF